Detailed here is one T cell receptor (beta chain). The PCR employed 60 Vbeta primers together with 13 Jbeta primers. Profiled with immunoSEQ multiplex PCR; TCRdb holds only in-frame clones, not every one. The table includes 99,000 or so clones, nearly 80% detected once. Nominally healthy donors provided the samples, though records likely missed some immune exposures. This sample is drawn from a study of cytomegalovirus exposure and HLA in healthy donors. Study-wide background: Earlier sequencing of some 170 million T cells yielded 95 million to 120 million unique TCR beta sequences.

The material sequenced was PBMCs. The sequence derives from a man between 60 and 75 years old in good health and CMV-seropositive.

CDR3 nucleotides: TGCGCCAGCAGCATGGGACAGGTCCCGTACCAAGAGACCCAGTACTTC. Its translation: CASSMGQVPYQETQYF. V is TRBV5-1 and J is TRBJ2-5, with TRBD1 matching 8 bases. The CDR3 has 16 residues. Trimming at V came to 4 bases and at J to 0 bases, leaving 8 bases not matched to a gene. The germline CDR1 and CDR2 sequences are SGHRS and YFSETQ.